A selection of T cell receptor beta chains follows, all from one sample in a study of blood T cell repertoires in COVID-19. Only in-frame clones appear in the TCRdb table, and some are missing; sequencing was by immunoSEQ multiplex PCR. The table has about 36,000 clones, 88% seen once. The sample consisted of peripheral blood. These TCRs come from a human donor in a cohort sampled during active COVID-19. Both conserved end residues are part of each CDR3. The D gene is left open where the match is weak. Size is stated for part of the rows, as once, few or many counts, or as a class when the clone is expanded.

TRBV30	TRBJ2-7	-	-	TGTGCCTGGAGCCCTGGGGGCCTAGGCTACGAGCAGTACTTC	CAWSPGGLGYEQYF
TRBV20-1	TRBJ2-3	-	-	TGCAGTGCTAGTCCCAGGGCAGGAGCCGGCACAGATACGCAGTATTTT	CSASPRAGAGTDTQYF
TRBV6-1	TRBJ1-3	-	TRBD1	TGTGCCAGCAGTGTTGGGGCAGGGGGATCTGGAAACACCATATATTTT	CASSVGAGGSGNTIYF
TRBV11-2	TRBJ2-3	-	TRBD2	TGTGCCAGCAGCTTAGAACCTAGCGGGGGCACAGATACGCAGTATTTT	CASSLEPSGGTDTQYF
TRBV27	TRBJ1-5	few	TRBD1	TGTGCCAGCAGTTTACATGGGACAGGGAACAATCAGCCCCAGCATTTT	CASSLHGTGNNQPQHF
TRBV6-5	TRBJ2-7	-	TRBD2	TGTGCCAGCAGTTTAGCTAAAGCGGGGGGATATACCGAGCAGTACTTC	CASSLAKAGGYTEQYF
TRBV19	TRBJ1-2	-	TRBD1	TGTGCCAGTAGTATTGGGACAGACTATGGCTACACCTTC	CASSIGTDYGYTF
TRBV6-6	TRBJ1-2	-	-	TGTGCCAGCAGTTACTCGACAACTAACTATGGCTACACCTTC	CASSYSTTNYGYTF
TRBV27	TRBJ1-2	-	TRBD1	TGTGCCAGCAGTCCGAGGGGACAGGGGTACTATGGCTACACCTTC	CASSPRGQGYYGYTF
TRBV11-3	TRBJ2-2	few	-	TGTGCCAGCAGCTTAACGGCCCGTCGGACTGCGGACGGGGGACGCGGGGAGCTGTTTTTT	CASSLTARRTADGGRGELFF
TRBV14	TRBJ2-5	-	-	TGTGCCAGCAGCCAAGGGGAGAAGGTGTACTTC	CASSQGEKVYF